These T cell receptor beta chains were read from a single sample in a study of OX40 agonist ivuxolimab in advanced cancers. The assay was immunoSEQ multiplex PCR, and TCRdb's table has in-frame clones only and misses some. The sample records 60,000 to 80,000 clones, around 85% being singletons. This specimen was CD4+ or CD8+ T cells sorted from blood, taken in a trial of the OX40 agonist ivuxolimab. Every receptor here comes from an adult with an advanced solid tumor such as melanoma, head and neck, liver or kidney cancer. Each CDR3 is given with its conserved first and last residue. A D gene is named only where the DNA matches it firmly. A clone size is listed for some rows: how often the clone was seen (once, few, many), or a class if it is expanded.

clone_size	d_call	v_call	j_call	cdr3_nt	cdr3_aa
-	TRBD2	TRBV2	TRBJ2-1	TGTGCCAGCAGTACCGGACTAGCGGGAGTAATTGAGCAGTTCTTC	CASSTGLAGVIEQFF
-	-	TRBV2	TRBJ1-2	TGTGCCAGCACCCCAGGGTTGTGGAATGGCTACACCTTC	CASTPGLWNGYTF
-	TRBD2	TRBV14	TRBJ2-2	TGTGCCAGCAGACGACTAGCGGGAGCAAACACCGGGGAGCTGTTTTTT	CASRRLAGANTGELFF
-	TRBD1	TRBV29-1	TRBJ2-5	TGCAGCGTCTCAGACAGGGGGAAGACCCAGTACTTC	CSVSDRGKTQYF
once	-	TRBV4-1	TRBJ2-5	TGCGCCAGCAGCCAAGCTATAGCAGTGTACCAAGAGACCCAGTACTTC	CASSQAIAVYQETQYF
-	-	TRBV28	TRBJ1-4	TGTGCCAGCAGTCAACCGGCCGGAAAACTGTTTTTT	CASSQPAGKLFF
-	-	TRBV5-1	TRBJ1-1	TGCGCCAGCAGTCAGGGGTCGAACACTGAAGCTTTCTTT	CASSQGSNTEAFF
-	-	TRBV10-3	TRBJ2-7	TGTGCCATCAGTGAGTCGAGTTTAAGGTTCTACGAGCAGTACTTC	CAISESSLRFYEQYF
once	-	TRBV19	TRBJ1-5	TGTGCCAGTAAAGCCCAGGCGGGGGATCAGCCCCAGCATTTT	CASKAQAGDQPQHF
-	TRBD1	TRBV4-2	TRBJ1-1	TGTGCCAGCAGCCAACCCGGGACAGTGAACACTGAAGCTTTCTTT	CASSQPGTVNTEAFF
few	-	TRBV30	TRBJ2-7	TGTGCCTCGGGCGGTCCTAACTACGAGCAGTACTTC	CASGGPNYEQYF
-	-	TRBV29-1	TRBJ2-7	TGCAGCGTTGGCGGGCAGGGTCGCTTAGAGCCCTACGAGCAGTACTTC	CSVGGQGRLEPYEQYF
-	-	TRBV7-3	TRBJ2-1	TGTGCCAGCAGCCCCGGAGCCACCTCCTACAATGAGCAGTTCTTC	CASSPGATSYNEQFF
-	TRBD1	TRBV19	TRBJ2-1	TGTGCCAGTAGTCTGGGACAGGGTTCCTACAATGAGCAGTTCTTC	CASSLGQGSYNEQFF
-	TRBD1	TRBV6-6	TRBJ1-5	TGTGCCAGCAAGGGACAGGGGAGCAATCAGCCCCAGCATTTT	CASKGQGSNQPQHF
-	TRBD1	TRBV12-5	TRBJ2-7	TGTGCTAGTGGTTTGTCTGGCGGAGTAGTCCGGAGACAGGGGAATTTCTCCGAGCAGTACTTC	CASGLSGGVVRRQGNFSEQYF
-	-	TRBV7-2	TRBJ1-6	TGTGCCAGCAGCCCACTGGCGATGATTAGGAATTCACCCCTCCACTTT	CASSPLAMIRNSPLHF
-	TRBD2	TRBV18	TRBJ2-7	TGTGCCAGCTCACTGACTAGCGGGACCTCCTACGAGCAGTACTTC	CASSLTSGTSYEQYF
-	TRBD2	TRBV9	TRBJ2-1	TGTGCCAGCAGTACGGGGGGACTCTACAATGAGCAGTTCTTC	CASSTGGLYNEQFF
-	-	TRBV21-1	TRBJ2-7	TGTTACGGTCTGGGGACGAGGTTCTACGAGCAGTACTTC	CYGLGTRFYEQYF
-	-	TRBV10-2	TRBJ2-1	TGCGCCAGCATGCCAGGGGCCCTCAATGAGCAGTTCTTC	CASMPGALNEQFF
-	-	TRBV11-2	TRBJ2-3	TGTGCCAGCAGCTTCCGAGCTCCAGATACGCAGTATTTT	CASSFRAPDTQYF
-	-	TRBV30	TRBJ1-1	TGTGCCTGGAATTCAAAGTATCCTGAAGCTTTCTTT	CAWNSKYPEAFF
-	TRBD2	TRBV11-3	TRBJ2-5	TGTGCCAGCAGCTTAGATCTGGCTAGCGGGGGGGCCGGGGAGACCCAGTACTTC	CASSLDLASGGAGETQYF
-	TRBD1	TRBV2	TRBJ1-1	TGTGCCAGCAGGGACAGGGCTGAAGCTTTCTTT	CASRDRAEAFF
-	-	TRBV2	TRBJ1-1	TGTGCCAGCAGTGGGGGCTGGGGAACTGAAGCTTTCTTT	CASSGGWGTEAFF
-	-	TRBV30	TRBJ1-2	TGTGCCTGGAGTCCGATCGGGGAAATCTCCTATGGCTACACCTTC	CAWSPIGEISYGYTF
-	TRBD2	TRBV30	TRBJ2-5	TGTGCCTGGAACCGGGGGGGCCCCGAGACCCAGTACTTC	CAWNRGGPETQYF
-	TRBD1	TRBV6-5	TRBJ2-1	TGTGCCAGCAGCCGGGACAGGTACAATGAGCAGTTCTTC	CASSRDRYNEQFF
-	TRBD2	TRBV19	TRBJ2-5	TGTGCCAGTAGGATGGGGACTAGCGGTGGAGAGACCCAGTACTTC	CASRMGTSGGETQYF
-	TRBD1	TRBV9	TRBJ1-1	TGTGCCAGCAGCGCGTCGACAGGGACAACCGAAGAAGCTTTCTTT	CASSASTGTTEEAFF
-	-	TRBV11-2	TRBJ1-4	TGTGCCAGCAGCTTATTATCCGGGGGGTCTAATGAAAAACTGTTTTTT	CASSLLSGGSNEKLFF
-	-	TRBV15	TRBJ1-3	TGTGCCACCAGCCCTGGGACACCCGGAAACACCATATATTTT	CATSPGTPGNTIYF
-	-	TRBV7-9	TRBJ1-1	TGTGCCAGCAGCCTAGGACACCAGAACACTGAAGCTTTCTTT	CASSLGHQNTEAFF
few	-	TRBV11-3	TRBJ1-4	TGTGCCAGCAGCTTGGGGGGTCGAGAAAAACTGTTTTTT	CASSLGGREKLFF
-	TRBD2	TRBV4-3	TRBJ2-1	TGCGCCAGCAGCCAAGCACTAGCGGGAGATCCCGACAATGAGCAGTTCTTC	CASSQALAGDPDNEQFF
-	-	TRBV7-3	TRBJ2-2	TGTGCCAGCAGCTTAGTGGTGCCACCGACCGGGGAGCTGTTTTTT	CASSLVVPPTGELFF
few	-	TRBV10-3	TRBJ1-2	TGTGCCATCAGCCTACAGGACAACTATGGCTACACCTTC	CAISLQDNYGYTF
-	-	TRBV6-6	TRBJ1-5	TGTGCCAGCAGTTACAGCAGAAATAGCAATCAGCCCCAGCATTTT	CASSYSRNSNQPQHF
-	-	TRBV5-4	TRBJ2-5	TGTGCCAGCAGCGCTGGACGTCTTCGGTCCCAAGAGACCCAGTACTTC	CASSAGRLRSQETQYF
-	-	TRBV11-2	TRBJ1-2	TGTGCCAGCAGTTCCACGGAGTATGGCTACACCTTC	CASSSTEYGYTF
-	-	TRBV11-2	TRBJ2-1	TGTGCCAGCAGCTTAGGATACAATGAGCAGTTCTTC	CASSLGYNEQFF
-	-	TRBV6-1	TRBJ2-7	TGTGCCAGCAGTCTACGGTTCACCTACGAGCAGTACTTC	CASSLRFTYEQYF
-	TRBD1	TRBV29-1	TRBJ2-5	TGCAGCGTAGCAGGACAGGCCCAAGAGACCCAGTACTTC	CSVAGQAQETQYF
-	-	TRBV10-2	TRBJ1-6	TGCGCCAGCAGCCCGCAGGGCCCTAATTCACCCCTCCACTTT	CASSPQGPNSPLHF
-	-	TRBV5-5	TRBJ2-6	TGTGCCAGCAGCTTCAGGACAGAGGGAAACGTCCTGACTTTC	CASSFRTEGNVLTF
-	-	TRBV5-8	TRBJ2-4	TGTGCCAGCAGCTTGGTTGTCAGGGCTGAGGCCAAAAACATTCAGTACTTC	CASSLVVRAEAKNIQYF
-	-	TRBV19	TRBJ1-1	TGTGCCAGTAGTATAGGCGTTGGACGGGAAAACACTGAAGCTTTCTTT	CASSIGVGRENTEAFF
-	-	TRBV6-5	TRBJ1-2	TGTGCCAGCAGTGCCCAGGAGGAATGGGGTTTCAACACCTTC	CASSAQEEWGFNTF
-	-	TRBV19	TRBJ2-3	TGTGCCAGCAAACCTTCCTCTGCGGGGGCATGGGATACGCAGTATTTT	CASKPSSAGAWDTQYF
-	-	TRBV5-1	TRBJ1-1	TGCGCCAGCAGCTTGGGAATGAACACTGAAGCTTTCTTT	CASSLGMNTEAFF
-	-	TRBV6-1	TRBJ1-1	TGTGCCAGCAGCCCGGGGGCAGGCACTGAAGCTTTCTTT	CASSPGAGTEAFF
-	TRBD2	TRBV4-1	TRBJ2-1	TGCGCCAGCAGCCCAGCAAGGGTACTAGCGGAAGACAATGAGCAGTTCTTC	CASSPARVLAEDNEQFF
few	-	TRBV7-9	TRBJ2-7	TGTGCCAGCACCCCAGGAAAGACATTTTCCTACGAGCAGTACTTC	CASTPGKTFSYEQYF
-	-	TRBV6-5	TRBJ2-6	TGTGCCAGCACCCCGGCGGGGGCCAACGTCCTGACTTTC	CASTPAGANVLTF